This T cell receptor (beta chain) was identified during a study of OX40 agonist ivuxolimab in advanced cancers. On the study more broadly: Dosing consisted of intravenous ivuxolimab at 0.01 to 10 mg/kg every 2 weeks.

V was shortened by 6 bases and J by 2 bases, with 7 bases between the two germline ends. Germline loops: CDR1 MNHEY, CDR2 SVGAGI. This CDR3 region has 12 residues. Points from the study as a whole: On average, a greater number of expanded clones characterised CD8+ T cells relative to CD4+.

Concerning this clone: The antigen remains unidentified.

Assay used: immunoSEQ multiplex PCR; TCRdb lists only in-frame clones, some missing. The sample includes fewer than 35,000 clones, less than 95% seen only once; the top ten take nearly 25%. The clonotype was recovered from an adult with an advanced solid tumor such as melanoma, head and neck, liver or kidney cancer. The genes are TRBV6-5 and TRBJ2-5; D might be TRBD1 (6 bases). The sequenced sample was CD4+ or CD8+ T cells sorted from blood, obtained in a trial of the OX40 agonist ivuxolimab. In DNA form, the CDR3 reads TGTGCCAGCAGAACAGGGCAAGAGACCCAGTACTTC. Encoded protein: CASRTGQETQYF.